This TCR beta chain was obtained from a study of blood T cell repertoires in COVID-19. Turning to the study itself: The origin of the acute and convalescent COVID-19 samples was the United States, Italy and Spain. T cells, B-cell-depleted T cells, or PBMCs provided the cDNA or gDNA that served as material.

Under the authors' procedure: How many nucleated cells were present was estimated from reference gene primer amplification. The method was immunoSEQ multiplex PCR; TCRdb's version includes in-frame clones alone and lacks a portion of them. That table gives V, J and clone size, and the DNA gave D and trimming. The table has roughly 73,000 clones, roughly 84% seen once. CDR3 length: 14 residues. In germline, CDR1 is SGHTA, CDR2 FQGTGA. V lost 5 bases and J lost 7; bases outside the gene matches: 7. The sequence derives from a woman of 80 years or more with active or convalescent COVID-19. Sequenced input: peripheral blood. This chain uses TRBV7-3 with TRBJ1-4; the match to TRBD1 covers 7 bases. This CDR3 reads CASSKGAGVEKLFF. In nucleotides, the CDR3 is TGTGCCAGCAGCAAGGGGGCGGGTGTTGAAAAACTGTTTTTT.